This TCR beta chain is from a study of T cells in localized non-small cell lung cancer. Study-level points and caveats: The tumor had only one region sequenced, so heterogeneity remains possible. Out of the top 100 tumor clones, a median around 60 were seen in adjacent lung.

The V gene's germline CDR1 is KGHSH and CDR2 LQKENI. V was shortened by 5 bases and J by 4 bases, with 8 bases between the two germline ends. The CDR3 sequence is 12 residues long. For this clone: Its antigen is undetermined.

Libraries were prepared by immunoSEQ multiplex PCR; TCRdb keeps only in-frame clonotypes and omits some of them. The repertoire includes roughly 13,000 clones, more than 75% of them detected once, and over 25% sits in the top ten. The V gene is TRBV18, the J gene TRBJ1-1; D gene uncertain. The receptor was isolated from a male donor older than 55 with stage I squamous cell lung carcinoma. The input for sequencing was peripheral blood, taken before any cancer treatment. CDR3 residues: CASSGKGTEAFF. CDR3 sequence (DNA): TGTGCCAGCTCAGGAAAGGGCACTGAAGCTTTCTTT.